This entry lists 7 T cell receptor beta chains sequenced from one sample in a study of cytomegalovirus exposure and HLA in healthy donors. Primers included in the PCR were 60 Vbeta and 13 Jbeta primers. Libraries were prepared by immunoSEQ multiplex PCR; TCRdb keeps only in-frame clonotypes and omits some of them. Of 150,000 to 200,000 clones in the sample, roughly 70% were seen once. The sample comprised PBMCs. The receptors originated from a girl aged 5 to 17 in good health and CMV-seronegative.

The gene calls are TRBV13 and TRBJ2-7, with 7 bases matching TRBD2. Germline-derived CDR1 and CDR2 are PRHDT and FYEKMQ (reference sequence). V gave up 2 bases and J gave up 3 bases; unmatched junction bases: 4. The CDR3 consists of 14 residues. CDR3 DNA: TGTGCCAGCAGCTTATGGGGGGGTGGCTACGAGCAGTACTTC. Its protein is CASSLWGGGYEQYF.

The gene calls are TRBV7-9 and TRBJ1-1, with D perhaps matching TRBD1 (5 bases). V lost 7 bases to trimming and J lost 4 bases, with 16 bases between them. CDR1 and CDR2 (germline): SEHNR, FQNEAQ (reference sequence). The CDR3 runs to 14 residues. The CDR3 loop is CASTPGGGLTEAFF. In DNA form, the CDR3 reads TGTGCCAGCACCCCGGGGGGGGGACTCACTGAAGCTTTCTTT.

This clone was counted a few times. DNA of the CDR3: TGTGCCAGCAGCTCTGCACAGATTGAGCAGTTCTTC. It is translated as CASSSAQIEQFF. This rearrangement joins TRBV13 to TRBJ2-1; D unclear. V was trimmed by 4 bases and J by 9 bases, leaving 10 bases between them. In germline, CDR1 is PRHDT, CDR2 FYEKMQ (reference sequence). This CDR3 spans 12 amino acids.

The rearrangement links TRBV10-3 to TRBJ1-2; TRBD1 is a possible D gene (5 bases). Germline V gene data show CDR1 as ENHRY and CDR2 as SYGVKD. With 3 bases removed from V and 6 bases from J, the gap between germline ends came to 8 bases. The CDR3 loop spans 12 amino acids. For the CDR3, the DNA is TGTGCCATCAGTGACAGGGAAGATGGCTACACCTTC. Translation: CAISDREDGYTF.

This clone showed up just once. The chain links TRBV5-1 to TRBJ2-7, with TRBD1 as a possible D gene (5 bases). CDR3 length: 14 residues. V lost 0 bases and J lost 6, with 13 bases in between. Germline V gene data show CDR1 as SGHRS and CDR2 as YFSETQ. As DNA, the CDR3 is TGCGCCAGCAGCTTGGCCCTCACCCAGGGCGAGCAGTACTTC. Translation gives CASSLALTQGEQYF.

This rearrangement joins TRBV5-4 to TRBJ2-6; D unclear. Trimming cost V 4 bases and J 2 bases, with 4 bases left between them. The CDR3 is 13 amino acids. Looked up from germline, CDR1 is SGHNT and CDR2 is YYREEE (reference sequence). The CDR3 bases are TGTGCCAGCAGCACTACTGGGGCCAACGTCCTGACTTTC. As protein: CASSTTGANVLTF.

V usage is TRBV4-1 and J usage is TRBJ2-5; tentative D call: TRBD1 (6 bases). CDR1 and CDR2 from the germline V gene are MGHRA and YSYEKL. The CDR3 length is 13 residues. V lost 2 bases and J lost 11, with 15 bases in between. CDR3 in DNA: TGCGCCAGCAGCCAACCACAGGGTAAACGTCAGTACTTC. It specifies CASSQPQGKRQYF.